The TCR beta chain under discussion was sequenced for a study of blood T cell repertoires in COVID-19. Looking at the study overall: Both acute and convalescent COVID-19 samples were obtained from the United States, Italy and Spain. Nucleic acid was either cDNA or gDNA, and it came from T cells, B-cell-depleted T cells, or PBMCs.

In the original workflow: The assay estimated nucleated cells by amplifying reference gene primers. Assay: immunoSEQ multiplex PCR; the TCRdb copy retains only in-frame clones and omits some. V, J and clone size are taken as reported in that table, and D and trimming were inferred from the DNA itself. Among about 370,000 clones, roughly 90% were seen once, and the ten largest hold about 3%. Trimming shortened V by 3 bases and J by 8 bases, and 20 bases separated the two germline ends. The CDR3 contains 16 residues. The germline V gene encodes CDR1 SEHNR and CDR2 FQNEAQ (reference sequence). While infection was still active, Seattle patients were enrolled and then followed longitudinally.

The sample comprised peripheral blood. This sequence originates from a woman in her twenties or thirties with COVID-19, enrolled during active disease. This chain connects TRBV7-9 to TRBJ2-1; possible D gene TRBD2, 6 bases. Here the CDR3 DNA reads TGTGCCAGCAGCTTTCCGGTTCAGGAGACTAGTCATGAGCAGTTCTTC. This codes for CASSFPVQETSHEQFF. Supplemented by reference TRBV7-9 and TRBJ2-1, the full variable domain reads DTGVSQNPRHKITKRGQNVTFRCDPISEHNRLYWYRQTLGQGPEFLTYFQNEAQLEKSRLLSDRFSAERPKGSFSTLEIQRTEQGDSAMYLCASSFPVQETSHEQFFGPGTRLTVL.